This is a list of T cell receptor beta chains from one sample in a study of T cell responses to AZD1222 COVID-19 vaccine. Measured with immunoSEQ multiplex PCR; TCRdb has only the in-frame clones, and not every one. The repertoire holds more than 100,000 clones, with roughly 87% as singletons. The specimen was peripheral blood, collected on day 0 of AZD1222 vaccination. The receptors were sampled from an adult in good health. Each CDR3 is given with its conserved first and last residue.

v_call	cdr3_aa
TRBV2	CASSLVNTEAFF
TRBV7-3	CASSLSPARGGTGELFF
TRBV6-5	CASSPGGPNEQYF
TRBV27	CASSEQGYSVEAFF
TRBV9	CASSVGLEGGAYEQYF
TRBV30	CAWSEGRNTEAFF
TRBV19	CASSTMGQPSGNTIYF
TRBV11-2	CASSSFRGGRPQETQYF
TRBV6-5	CASRAAPMNTEAFF
TRBV6-5	CASSRDGPYNSPLHF
TRBV7-8	CASSATSGPLNEQFF
TRBV11-3	CASSGTSGRGTQYF
TRBV28	CASSGAASSYNEQFF
TRBV27	CASSLLAATDTQYF
TRBV7-9	CASSLYPPEAFF
TRBV7-9	CASSQGAGNTIYF
TRBV2	CASAIGYGYTF
TRBV6-4	CASSDEANTEAFF
TRBV4-1	CASSQDNRLFEQYF
TRBV7-3	CASSLTQAGEAFF
TRBV5-1	CASSLGLAGRTDTQYF
TRBV2	CASRGGNQPQHF
TRBV12-3/TRBV12-4	CASSRTGEKLFF
TRBV13	CASSLGVPWAKNIQYF
TRBV6-6	CASKERDNEQFF
TRBV4-3	CASSQGTSGDYNEQFF
TRBV28	CASSLGSNRAAYNEQFF
TRBV7-8	CASSLSRDRGSEQFF
TRBV6-5	CASTTGTTHYEQYF
TRBV29-1	CSVGSGDAGPQHF
TRBV5-6	CASSLDVPEQFF
TRBV7-2	CASQGTSGGSYNEQFF
TRBV5-6	CASSLDTWWNTEAFF
TRBV4-1	CASSQEDRVSNQPQHF
TRBV7-3	CAIRDDDYEQYF
TRBV4-1	CASSQEVGSANYGYTF
TRBV29-1	CSVETGGDEKLFF
TRBV6-2/TRBV6-3	CASSYDGLAGYNEQFF